The rows below give T cell receptor beta chains drawn from one sample of a study of regulatory T cells in long-lasting Graves disease. Via MiXCR, TCRdb re-called the multiplex PCR reads, giving one row per CDR3 protein. The sample yields approximately 470,000 distinct CDR3 sequences, less than 25% seen once. The sample was peripheral blood mononuclear cells (PBMCs), taken when the disease was refractory, from a patient treated with antithyroid drugs. The receptors come from a female donor with Graves disease. CDR3s include the opening cysteine and the closing phenylalanine or tryptophan. The D gene is left open where the match is weak. Some rows have no size entry. The others give once, few or many, or a class for an expanded clone.

len	v_gene	j_gene	abundance	d_gene	CDR3aa	CDR3nt
14	TRBV29-1	TRBJ2-7	few	-	CSVEDPSREYEQYF	TGCAGCGTTGAAGATCCTAGTCGGGAGTACGAGCAGTACTTC
12	TRBV7-2	TRBJ2-7	many	-	CASSLASSEQYF	TGTGCCAGCAGCTTAGCTTCCTCCGAGCAGTACTTC
17	TRBV28	TRBJ2-7	many	-	CASSLALKDGSSYEQYF	TGTGCCAGCAGCTTAGCCCTAAAAGATGGGAGCTCCTACGAGCAGTACTTC
13	TRBV5-6	TRBJ2-7	once	-	CASSLRGFDEQYF	TGTGCCAGCAGCTTGCGGGGTTTCGACGAGCAGTACTTC
12	TRBV6-5	TRBJ1-2	many	-	CASSYPRPGYTF	TGTGCCAGCAGTTACCCCAGGCCTGGCTACACCTTC
13	TRBV12-3/TRBV12-4	TRBJ2-3	once	-	CASSFLEGSLQYF	TGTGCCAGCAGTTTTCTAGAAGGATCCTTACAGTATTTT
18	TRBV27	TRBJ2-2	-	TRBD2	CASSLVIGTSGSTGELFF	TGTGCCAGCAGTTTAGTAATTGGGACTAGCGGGAGCACCGGGGAGCTGTTTTTT
12	TRBV2	TRBJ1-1	many	-	CASSAGVEEAFF	TGTGCCAGCAGTGCAGGTGTGGAAGAAGCTTTCTTT
11	TRBV28	TRBJ1-2	many	-	CASSGYGGYTF	TGTGCCAGCAGCGGGTATGGTGGCTACACCTTC
15	TRBV15	TRBJ1-1	many	-	CATSRDSGMNTEAFF	TGTGCCACCAGCAGAGATTCGGGGATGAACACTGAAGCTTTCTTT
13	TRBV15	TRBJ1-1	few	-	CATTKRGATEAFF	TGTGCCACCACCAAACGGGGGGCCACTGAAGCTTTCTTT
14	TRBV29-1	TRBJ1-2	many	-	CSVEHREEGYGYTF	TGCAGCGTTGAACACAGGGAAGAGGGCTATGGCTACACCTTC
18	TRBV30	TRBJ1-2	few	-	CAWSVPRSDPLLNYGYTF	TGTGCCTGGAGTGTACCTAGGTCCGACCCACTCCTTAACTATGGCTACACCTTC
13	TRBV20-1	TRBJ2-5	many	TRBD1	CSAKGQGRETQYF	TGCAGTGCTAAAGGACAGGGCCGAGAGACCCAGTACTTC
18	TRBV28	TRBJ2-3	few	TRBD2	CASSLRLAGGRRKDTQYF	TGTGCCAGCAGTTTAAGACTAGCGGGAGGCCGTCGGAAGGATACGCAGTATTTT
13	TRBV10-3	TRBJ1-5	-	-	CAIRGELNQPQHF	TGTGCCATTCGTGGGGAGCTCAATCAGCCCCAGCATTTT
16	TRBV6-5	TRBJ2-7	many	TRBD2	CASSYTVLAGDYEQYF	TGTGCCAGCAGTTACACAGTACTAGCGGGAGATTACGAGCAGTACTTC
15	TRBV6-2/TRBV6-3	TRBJ2-7	few	-	CASSYFAGSSYEQYF	TGTGCCAGCAGTTACTTTGCGGGGAGCTCCTACGAGCAGTACTTC
16	TRBV12-3/TRBV12-4	TRBJ2-7	many	-	CASSGGPQTPTYEQYF	TGTGCCAGCAGTGGAGGGCCACAAACACCAACCTACGAGCAGTACTTC
14	TRBV14	TRBJ2-1	-	-	CASSQDGGNNEQFF	TGTGCCAGCAGCCAAGATGGAGGGAACAATGAGCAGTTCTTC
16	TRBV7-9	TRBJ1-1	few	TRBD1	CASSPTGRLGNTEAFF	TGTGCCAGCAGTCCGACAGGGCGGTTGGGGAACACTGAAGCTTTCTTT
12	TRBV28	TRBJ1-1	many	-	CASSLQQGVAFF	TGTGCCAGCAGTTTACAACAGGGCGTAGCTTTCTTT
14	TRBV20-1	TRBJ1-2	few	-	CSATWRVRDYGYTF	TGCAGTGCTACCTGGAGGGTCAGGGACTATGGCTACACCTTC
14	TRBV28	TRBJ2-6	many	TRBD1	CASSKTGTANVLTF	TGTGCCAGCAGTAAGACAGGGACAGCCAACGTCCTGACTTTC
12	TRBV13	TRBJ1-1	-	TRBD1	CASSFAGQGAFF	TGTGCCAGCAGCTTTGCCGGACAGGGAGCTTTCTTT
15	TRBV7-8	TRBJ2-2	few	TRBD2	CAGGTSGLGTGELFF	TGTGCCGGGGGGACTAGCGGGCTGGGAACCGGGGAGCTGTTTTTT
12	TRBV18	TRBJ2-7	-	-	CASSPDRNEQYF	TGTGCCAGCTCACCTGACCGGAACGAGCAGTACTTC
10	TRBV28	TRBJ2-1	-	-	CASSFHEQFF	TGTGCCAGCAGTTTCCATGAGCAGTTCTTC
13	TRBV6-1	TRBJ2-7	many	-	CASNNAVDYEQYF	TGTGCCAGCAATAACGCAGTAGACTACGAGCAGTACTTC
13	TRBV7-2	TRBJ2-7	-	-	CAGALGQLYEQYF	TGTGCCGGCGCTTTGGGGCAACTCTACGAGCAGTACTTC
14	TRBV7-8	TRBJ1-1	many	-	CASSLSRQNTEAFF	TGTGCCAGCAGCTTAAGTAGACAGAACACTGAAGCTTTCTTT
17	TRBV6-1	TRBJ2-7	many	TRBD2	CASSQPDRRGKRYEQYF	TGTGCCAGCAGTCAGCCCGACCGGCGGGGGAAGAGGTACGAGCAGTACTTC
15	TRBV7-9	TRBJ1-6	-	-	CASSRTGVYNSPLHF	TGTGCCAGCAGCAGAACAGGTGTCTATAATTCACCCCTCCACTTT
15	TRBV30	TRBJ2-5	-	TRBD2	CAWKGLAGDQETQYF	TGTGCCTGGAAAGGACTAGCGGGGGACCAAGAGACCCAGTACTTC
16	TRBV15	TRBJ2-2	many	-	CATSRDASLNTGELFF	TGTGCCACCAGCAGAGATGCTTCTCTGAACACCGGGGAGCTGTTTTTT
13	TRBV11-2	TRBJ2-4	many	-	CASSLGDGDIQYF	TGTGCCAGCAGCTTAGGCGACGGGGACATTCAGTACTTC
13	TRBV7-8	TRBJ2-1	-	-	CASSLGAGREQFF	TGTGCCAGCAGCTTAGGGGCGGGAAGGGAGCAGTTCTTC
14	TRBV7-2	TRBJ2-5	few	-	CASSLEAGRETQYF	TGTGCCAGCAGCTTAGAGGCCGGGCGGGAGACCCAGTACTTC
10	TRBV28	TRBJ1-2	many	-	CASFRYGYTF	TGTGCCAGCTTTAGGTATGGCTACACCTTC
12	TRBV28	TRBJ2-5	-	-	CASTPNFETQYF	TGTGCCAGCACCCCCAACTTCGAGACCCAGTACTTC
15	TRBV9	TRBJ1-3	-	-	CASSEGLFSGNTIYF	TGTGCCAGCAGCGAGGGACTTTTCTCTGGAAACACCATATATTTT
11	TRBV29-1	TRBJ2-5	few	-	CSKRAGETQYF	TGCAGCAAGAGGGCGGGAGAGACCCAGTACTTC
15	TRBV6-1	TRBJ1-1	few	-	CASSDLGRLNTEAFF	TGTGCCAGCAGTGACCTGGGACGGCTAAACACTGAAGCTTTCTTT
19	TRBV27	TRBJ2-1	-	TRBD2	CASSRRTSGIQGAYNEQFF	TGTGCCAGCAGCCGACGGACTAGCGGGATCCAGGGGGCCTACAATGAGCAGTTCTTC
15	TRBV6-1	TRBJ2-7	many	-	CASTPTAGINREQYF	TGTGCCAGCACCCCTACCGCAGGGATCAATCGCGAGCAGTACTTC
12	TRBV27	TRBJ2-6	-	-	CASSHGANVLTF	TGTGCCAGCAGCCATGGGGCCAACGTCCTGACTTTC
13	TRBV27	TRBJ1-1	-	-	CASSLTGAVGAFF	TGTGCCAGCAGTTTAACGGGGGCGGTGGGCGCTTTCTTT
14	TRBV14	TRBJ1-2	few	TRBD1	CASSQVGTGLGYTF	TGTGCCAGCAGCCAAGTAGGGACAGGGCTTGGCTACACCTTC
15	TRBV5-5	TRBJ2-7	-	TRBD2	CASSPTTSDSYEQYF	TGTGCCAGCAGCCCAACCACTAGCGACTCCTACGAGCAGTACTTC
15	TRBV7-2	TRBJ2-7	many	-	CASSRSRWESYEQYF	TGTGCCAGCAGCCGTAGCCGGTGGGAATCCTACGAGCAGTACTTC
13	TRBV18	TRBJ1-2	many	-	CASSREAPYGYTF	TGTGCCAGCTCCCGCGAGGCTCCCTATGGCTACACCTTC
13	TRBV20-1	TRBJ1-5	-	-	CSASNRENQPQHF	TGCAGTGCTAGCAACAGGGAGAATCAGCCCCAGCATTTT
13	TRBV28	TRBJ2-7	many	-	CASSPLSGHEQYF	TGTGCCAGCAGTCCTCTGTCGGGGCACGAGCAGTACTTC